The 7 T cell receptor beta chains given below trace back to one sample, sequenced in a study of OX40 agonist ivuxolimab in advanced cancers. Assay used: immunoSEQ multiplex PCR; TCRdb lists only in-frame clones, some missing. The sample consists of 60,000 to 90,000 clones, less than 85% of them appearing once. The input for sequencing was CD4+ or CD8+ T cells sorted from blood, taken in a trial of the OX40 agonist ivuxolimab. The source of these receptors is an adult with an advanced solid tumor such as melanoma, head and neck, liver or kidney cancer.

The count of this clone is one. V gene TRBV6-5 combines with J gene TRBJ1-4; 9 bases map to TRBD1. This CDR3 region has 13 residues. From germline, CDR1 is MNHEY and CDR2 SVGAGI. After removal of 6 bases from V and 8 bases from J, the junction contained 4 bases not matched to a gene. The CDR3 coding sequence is TGTGCCAGCAGAGGACAGGGGAGGGAAAAACTGTTTTTT. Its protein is CASRGQGREKLFF.

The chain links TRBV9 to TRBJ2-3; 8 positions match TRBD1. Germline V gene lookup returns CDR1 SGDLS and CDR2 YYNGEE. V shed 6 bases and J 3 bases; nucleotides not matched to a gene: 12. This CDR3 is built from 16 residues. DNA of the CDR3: TGTGCCAGCACCCGGCGAGGACAGGGTGGGACAGATACGCAGTATTTT. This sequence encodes CASTRRGQGGTDTQYF.

CDR3 loop: CASKDGGADGNTIYF. DNA for the CDR3: TGCGCCAGCAAGGATGGAGGGGCGGACGGAAACACCATATATTTT. The V call is TRBV5-1, the J call TRBJ1-3; D is perhaps TRBD1 (5 bases). This CDR3 has 15 amino acids. The germline V gene encodes CDR1 SGHRS and CDR2 YFSETQ. V was trimmed by 6 bases and J by 4 bases, leaving 17 bases between them.

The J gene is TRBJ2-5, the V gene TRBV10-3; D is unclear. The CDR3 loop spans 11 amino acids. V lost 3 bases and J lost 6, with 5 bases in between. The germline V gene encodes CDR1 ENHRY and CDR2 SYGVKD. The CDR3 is CAISDWQTQYF. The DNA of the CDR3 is TGTGCCATCAGTGATTGGCAGACCCAGTACTTC.

CDR3 sequence (DNA): TGTGCCAGCAGCTCCCGAGGGACAGGAAGGGGGAACACTGAAGCTTTCTTT. Protein: CASSSRGTGRGNTEAFF. The V call is TRBV7-8, the J call TRBJ1-1, with 8 bases identical to TRBD1. This CDR3 spans 17 amino acids. J gave up 1 base and V 4 bases, and 11 bases lay outside the gene matches. Germline V gene data show CDR1 as SGHVS and CDR2 as FQNEAQ.

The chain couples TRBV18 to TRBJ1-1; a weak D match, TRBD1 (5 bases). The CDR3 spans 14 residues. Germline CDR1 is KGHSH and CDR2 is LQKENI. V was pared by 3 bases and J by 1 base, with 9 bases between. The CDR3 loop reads CASSPTGWNTEAFF. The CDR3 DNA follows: TGTGCCAGCTCACCCACAGGATGGAACACTGAAGCTTTCTTT.

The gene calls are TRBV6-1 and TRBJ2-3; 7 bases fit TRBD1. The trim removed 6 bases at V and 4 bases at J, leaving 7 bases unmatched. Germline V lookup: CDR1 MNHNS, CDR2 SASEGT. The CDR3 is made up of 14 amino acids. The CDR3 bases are TGTGCCAGCAGGCTACAGGGGCGGGCAGATACGCAGTATTTT. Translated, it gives CASRLQGRADTQYF.